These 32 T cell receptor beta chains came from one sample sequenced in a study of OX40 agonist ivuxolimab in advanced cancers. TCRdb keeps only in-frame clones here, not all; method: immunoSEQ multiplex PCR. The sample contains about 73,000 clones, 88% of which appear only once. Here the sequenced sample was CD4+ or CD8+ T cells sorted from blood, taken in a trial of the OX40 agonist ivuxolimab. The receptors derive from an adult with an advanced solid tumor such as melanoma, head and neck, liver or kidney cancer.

The CDR3 DNA follows: TGCGCCAGCAGTCGACAGCCCTCTGGGGCCAACGTCCTGACTTTC. Amino acid sequence: CASSRQPSGANVLTF. The chain recombines TRBV5-1 with TRBJ2-6; possible D gene TRBD1, 5 bases. Trimming removed 5 bases at V and 0 bases at J, with 9 bases between. In germline, CDR1 is SGHRS, CDR2 YFSETQ. This CDR3 has 15 residues.

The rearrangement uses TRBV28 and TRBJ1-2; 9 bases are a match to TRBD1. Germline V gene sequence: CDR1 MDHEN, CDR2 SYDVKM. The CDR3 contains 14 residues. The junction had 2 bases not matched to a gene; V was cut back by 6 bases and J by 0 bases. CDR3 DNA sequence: TGTGCCAGCAGAAGGGACAGGGCTAACTATGGCTACACCTTC. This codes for CASRRDRANYGYTF.

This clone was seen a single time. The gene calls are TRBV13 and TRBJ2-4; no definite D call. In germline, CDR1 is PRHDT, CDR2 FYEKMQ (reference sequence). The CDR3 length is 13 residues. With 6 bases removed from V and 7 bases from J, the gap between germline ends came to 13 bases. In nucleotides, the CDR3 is TGTGCCAGCAGTCGGACCGATCAGAACATTCAGTACTTC. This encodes CASSRTDQNIQYF.

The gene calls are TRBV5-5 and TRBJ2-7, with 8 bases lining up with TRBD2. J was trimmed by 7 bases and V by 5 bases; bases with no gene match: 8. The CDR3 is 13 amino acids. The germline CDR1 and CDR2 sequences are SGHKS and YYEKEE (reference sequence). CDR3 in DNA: TGTGCCAGCAGATCCAGCGGGGGACAAGAGCAGTACTTC. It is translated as CASRSSGGQEQYF.

CDR3 nucleotide sequence: TGTGCCAGCTCACCAGCAGGGAACTACGAGCAGTACTTC. Protein: CASSPAGNYEQYF. The chain recombines TRBV18 with TRBJ2-7; D is possibly TRBD1 (5 bases). CDR3 length: 13 amino acids. Germline CDR1 KGHSH, CDR2 LQKENI. The V end lost 2 bases, the J end lost 3 bases, and 8 bases lay between the germline ends.

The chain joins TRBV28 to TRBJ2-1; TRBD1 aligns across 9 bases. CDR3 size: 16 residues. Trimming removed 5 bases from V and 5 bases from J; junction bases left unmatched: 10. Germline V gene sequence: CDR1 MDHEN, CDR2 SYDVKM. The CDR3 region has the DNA TGTGCCAGCAGTGGGCCTGGGACAGGGTGGGACAATGAGCAGTTCTTC. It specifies CASSGPGTGWDNEQFF.

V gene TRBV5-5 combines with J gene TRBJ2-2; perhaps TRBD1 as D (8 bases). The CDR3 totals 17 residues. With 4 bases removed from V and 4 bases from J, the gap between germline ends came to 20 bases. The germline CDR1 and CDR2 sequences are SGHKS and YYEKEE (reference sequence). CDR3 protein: CASSPVSTGEGTGELFF. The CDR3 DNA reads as TGTGCCAGCAGCCCCGTCTCGACAGGGGAGGGCACCGGGGAGCTGTTTTTT.

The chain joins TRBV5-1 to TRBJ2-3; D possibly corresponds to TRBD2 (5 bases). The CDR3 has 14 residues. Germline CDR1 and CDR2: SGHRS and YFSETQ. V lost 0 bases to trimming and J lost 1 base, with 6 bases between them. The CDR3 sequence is CASSLGERTDTQYF. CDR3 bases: TGCGCCAGCAGCTTGGGGGAGCGCACAGATACGCAGTATTTT.

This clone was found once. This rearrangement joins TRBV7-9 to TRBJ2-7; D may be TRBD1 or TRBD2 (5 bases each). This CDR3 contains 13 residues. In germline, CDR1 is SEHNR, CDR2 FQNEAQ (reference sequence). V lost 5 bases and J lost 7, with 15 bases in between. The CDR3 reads CASSLGTQREQYF. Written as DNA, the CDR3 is TGTGCCAGCAGCCTTGGGACCCAGAGGGAGCAGTACTTC.

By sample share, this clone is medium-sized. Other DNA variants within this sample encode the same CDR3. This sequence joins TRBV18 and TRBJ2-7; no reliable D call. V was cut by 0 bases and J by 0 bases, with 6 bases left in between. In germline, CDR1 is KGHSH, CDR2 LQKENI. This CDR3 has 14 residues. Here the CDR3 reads CASSPPESSYEQYF. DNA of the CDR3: TGTGCCAGCTCACCACCGGAAAGCTCCTACGAGCAGTACTTC.

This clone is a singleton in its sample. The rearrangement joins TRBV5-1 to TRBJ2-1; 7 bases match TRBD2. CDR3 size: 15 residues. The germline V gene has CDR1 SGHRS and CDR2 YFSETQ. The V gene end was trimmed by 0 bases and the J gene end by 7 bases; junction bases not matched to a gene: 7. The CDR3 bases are TGCGCCAGCAGCTTGGAAGGGAGGGCCCTTAATGAGCAGTTCTTC. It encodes CASSLEGRALNEQFF.

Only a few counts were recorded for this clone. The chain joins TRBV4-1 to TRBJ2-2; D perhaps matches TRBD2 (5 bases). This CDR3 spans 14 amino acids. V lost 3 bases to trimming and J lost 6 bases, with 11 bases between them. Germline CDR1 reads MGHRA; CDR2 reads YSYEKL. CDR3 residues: CASSHLGGSGELFF. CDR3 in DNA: TGCGCCAGCAGCCATCTAGGAGGCTCCGGGGAGCTGTTTTTT.

The CDR3 DNA follows: TGTGCCAGCAGCTTGACAGGGCTTACTTACGAGCAGTACTTC. Its protein is CASSLTGLTYEQYF. This chain links TRBV9 with TRBJ2-7; 7 bases align to TRBD1. The CDR3 loop spans 14 amino acids. Unmatched junction bases numbered 8, after V lost 4 bases and J lost 4 bases. CDR1 and CDR2 from the germline V gene are SGDLS and YYNGEE.

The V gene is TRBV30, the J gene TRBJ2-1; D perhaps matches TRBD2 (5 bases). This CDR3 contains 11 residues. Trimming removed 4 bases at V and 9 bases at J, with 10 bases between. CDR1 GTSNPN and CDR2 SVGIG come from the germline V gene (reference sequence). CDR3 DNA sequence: TGTGCCTGGACCTTGGACTTTGAGCAGTTCTTC. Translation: CAWTLDFEQFF.

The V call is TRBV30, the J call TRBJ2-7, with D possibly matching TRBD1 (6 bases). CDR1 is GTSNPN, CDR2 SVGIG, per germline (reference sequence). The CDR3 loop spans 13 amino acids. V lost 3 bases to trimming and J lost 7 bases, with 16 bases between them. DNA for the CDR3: TGTGCCTGGAGAGAAACAGGGAGAAGAGAGCAGTACTTC. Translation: CAWRETGRREQYF.

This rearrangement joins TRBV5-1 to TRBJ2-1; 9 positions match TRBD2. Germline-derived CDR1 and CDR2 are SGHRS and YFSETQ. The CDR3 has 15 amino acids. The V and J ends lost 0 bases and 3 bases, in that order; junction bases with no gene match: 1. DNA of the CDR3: TGCGCCAGCAGCTTGGTTAGCGGGGGCTACAATGAGCAGTTCTTC. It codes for CASSLVSGGYNEQFF.

The CDR3 sequence: CASSQQGSEQYF. For the CDR3, the DNA is TGTGCCAGCTCACAACAGGGGTCCGAGCAGTACTTC. The V call is TRBV18, the J call TRBJ2-7; 7 bases line up with TRBD1. Germline CDR1 reads KGHSH; CDR2 reads LQKENI. V trimming: 4 bases; J trimming: 6 bases; junction bases outside the gene matches: 3. The CDR3 totals 12 residues.

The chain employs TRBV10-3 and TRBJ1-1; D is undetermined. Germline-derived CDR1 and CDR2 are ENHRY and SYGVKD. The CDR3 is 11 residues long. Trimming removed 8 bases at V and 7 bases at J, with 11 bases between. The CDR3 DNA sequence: TGTGCCATCGGAAACAACGATGAAGCTTTCTTT. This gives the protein CAIGNNDEAFF.

DNA for the CDR3: TGTGCCAGCAGCCAACTGGACAGGGTCTATGGCTACACCTTC. As protein: CASSQLDRVYGYTF. The chain couples TRBV5-4 to TRBJ1-2, with 8 bases aligning to TRBD1. The CDR3 is made up of 14 amino acids. Germline V gene lookup returns CDR1 SGHNT and CDR2 YYREEE (reference sequence). V lost 4 bases, J lost 4 bases, and 6 bases stayed unmatched.

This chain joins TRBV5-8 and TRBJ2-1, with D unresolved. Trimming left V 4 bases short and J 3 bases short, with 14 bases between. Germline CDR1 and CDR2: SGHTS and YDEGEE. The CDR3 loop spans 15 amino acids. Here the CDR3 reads CASSRRGQHYNEQFF. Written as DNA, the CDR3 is TGTGCCAGCAGCCGGCGAGGTCAGCACTACAATGAGCAGTTCTTC.

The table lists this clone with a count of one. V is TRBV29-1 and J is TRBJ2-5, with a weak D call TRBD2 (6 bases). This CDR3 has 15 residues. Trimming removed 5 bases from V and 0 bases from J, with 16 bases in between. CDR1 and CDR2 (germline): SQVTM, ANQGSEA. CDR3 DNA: TGCAGCGTTTGGTCTGGTGGGGGGAACCAAGAGACCCAGTACTTC. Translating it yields CSVWSGGGNQETQYF.

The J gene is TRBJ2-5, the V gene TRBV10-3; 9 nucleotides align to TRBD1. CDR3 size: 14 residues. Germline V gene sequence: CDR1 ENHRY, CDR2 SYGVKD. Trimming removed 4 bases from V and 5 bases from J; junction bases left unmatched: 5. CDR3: CAISGQGEHETQYF. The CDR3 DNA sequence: TGTGCCATCAGTGGACAGGGGGAGCATGAGACCCAGTACTTC.

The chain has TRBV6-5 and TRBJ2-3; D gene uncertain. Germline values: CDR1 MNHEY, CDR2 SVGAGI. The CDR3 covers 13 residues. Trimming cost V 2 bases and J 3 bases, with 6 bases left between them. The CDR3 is CASSYPVTDTQYF. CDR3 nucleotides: TGTGCCAGCAGTTACCCTGTTACAGATACGCAGTATTTT.

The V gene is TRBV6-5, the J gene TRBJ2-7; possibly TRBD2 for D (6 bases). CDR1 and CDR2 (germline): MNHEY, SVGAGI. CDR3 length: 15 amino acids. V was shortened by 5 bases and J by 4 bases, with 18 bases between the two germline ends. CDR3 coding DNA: TGTGCCAGCAGTAGCGAAGGGCTAGCGTCTTACGAGCAGTACTTC. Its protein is CASSSEGLASYEQYF.

The CDR3 spells CASSQGGAGEKLFF. CDR3 coding DNA: TGCGCCAGCAGCCAAGGGGGGGCAGGTGAAAAACTGTTTTTT. The J gene is TRBJ1-4, the V gene TRBV4-1, with D perhaps matching TRBD1 (6 bases). The CDR3 is 14 amino acids. Germline V lookup: CDR1 MGHRA, CDR2 YSYEKL. V lost 1 base and J lost 7, with 10 bases in between.

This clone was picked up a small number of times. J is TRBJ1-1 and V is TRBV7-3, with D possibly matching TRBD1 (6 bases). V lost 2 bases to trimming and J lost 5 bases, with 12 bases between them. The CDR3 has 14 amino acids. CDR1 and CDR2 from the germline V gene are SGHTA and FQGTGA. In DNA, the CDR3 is TGTGCCAGCAGCTTATCAGGGGATGGGACTGAAGCTTTCTTT. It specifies CASSLSGDGTEAFF.

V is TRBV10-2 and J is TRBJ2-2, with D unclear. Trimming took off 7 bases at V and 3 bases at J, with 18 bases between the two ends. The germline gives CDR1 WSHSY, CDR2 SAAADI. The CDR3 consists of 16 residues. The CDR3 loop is CASTSGRAFDTGELFF. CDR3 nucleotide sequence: TGCGCCAGCACCTCCGGAAGGGCGTTCGACACCGGGGAGCTGTTTTTT.

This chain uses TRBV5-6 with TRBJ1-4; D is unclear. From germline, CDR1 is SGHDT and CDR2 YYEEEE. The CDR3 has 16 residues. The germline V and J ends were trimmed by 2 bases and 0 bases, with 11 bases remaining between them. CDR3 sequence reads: CASSLMSGSTNEKLFF. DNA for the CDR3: TGTGCCAGCAGCTTAATGTCGGGTTCAACTAATGAAAAACTGTTTTTT. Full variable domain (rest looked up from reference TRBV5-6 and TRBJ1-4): DAGVTQSPTHLIKTRGQQVTLRCSPKSGHDTVSWYQQALGQGPQFIFQYYEEEERQRGNFPDRFSGHQFPNYSSELNVNALLLGDSALYLCASSLMSGSTNEKLFFGSGTQLSVL.

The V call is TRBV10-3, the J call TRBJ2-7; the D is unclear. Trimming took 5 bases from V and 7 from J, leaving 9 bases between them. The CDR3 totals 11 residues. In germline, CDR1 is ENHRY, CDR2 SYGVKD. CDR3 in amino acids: CAISSQREQYF. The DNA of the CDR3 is TGTGCCATCAGTTCTCAGAGGGAGCAGTACTTC.

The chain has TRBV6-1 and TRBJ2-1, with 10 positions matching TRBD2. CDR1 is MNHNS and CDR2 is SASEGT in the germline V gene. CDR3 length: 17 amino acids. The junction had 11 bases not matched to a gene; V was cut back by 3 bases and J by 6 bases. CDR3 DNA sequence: TGTGCCAGCAGTGATTGGCTCCGGGCTAGCGGGAGCAATGAGCAGTTCTTC. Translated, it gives CASSDWLRASGSNEQFF.

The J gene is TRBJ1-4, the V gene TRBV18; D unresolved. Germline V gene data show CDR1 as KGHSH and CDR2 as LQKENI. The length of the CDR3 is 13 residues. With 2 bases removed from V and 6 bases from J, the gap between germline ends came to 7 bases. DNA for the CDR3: TGTGCCAGCTCACCAGGGGAGGATGAAAAACTGTTTTTT. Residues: CASSPGEDEKLFF.

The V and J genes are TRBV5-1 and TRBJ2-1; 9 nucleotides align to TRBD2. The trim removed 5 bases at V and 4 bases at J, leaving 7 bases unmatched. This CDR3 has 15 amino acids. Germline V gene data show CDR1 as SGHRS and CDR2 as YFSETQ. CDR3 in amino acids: CASSNLAGSYNEQFF. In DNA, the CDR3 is TGCGCCAGCAGTAATCTAGCGGGGTCATACAATGAGCAGTTCTTC.